This TCR beta chain was sequenced during a study of CD8+ T cells in alopecia areata. Overall study context: For the treated group, dosing was oral tofacitinib at 5 to 10 mg twice daily. Severity of treated patients was scored by affected scalp percentage. Tofacitinib ran for 6 to 18 months before 6 months off drug. General observations from the study: Lesional scalp exceeded normal scalp in clonality, especially in alopecia totalis/universalis.

TCR sequencing used cDNA made by reverse transcription of extracted RNA. TCRdb's copy holds only in-frame clones and misses some; the assay was immunoSEQ multiplex PCR. Of 210,000 or so clones in the sample, around 65% were seen once. CDR1 and CDR2 from the germline V gene are LNHDA and SQIVND (reference sequence). Trimming removed 5 bases at V and 7 bases at J, with 24 bases between. This CDR3 has 17 amino acids. Noted treatment: oral pan-JAK inhibitor, 5-10 mg twice daily. Comment on this clone: Antigen specificity is unknown.

Sequenced material: CD4+ T cells sorted from blood, taken between weeks 43 and 45, from a patient treated with tofacitinib. The receptor comes from a human donor with alopecia areata. The chain employs TRBV19 and TRBJ1-5; a weak D match, TRBD1 (5 bases). The CDR3 DNA follows: TGTGCCAGTAGTCCCCCCCCTTGGACACCAGATAAACAGCCCCAGCATTTT. Translated, it gives CASSPPPWTPDKQPQHF.